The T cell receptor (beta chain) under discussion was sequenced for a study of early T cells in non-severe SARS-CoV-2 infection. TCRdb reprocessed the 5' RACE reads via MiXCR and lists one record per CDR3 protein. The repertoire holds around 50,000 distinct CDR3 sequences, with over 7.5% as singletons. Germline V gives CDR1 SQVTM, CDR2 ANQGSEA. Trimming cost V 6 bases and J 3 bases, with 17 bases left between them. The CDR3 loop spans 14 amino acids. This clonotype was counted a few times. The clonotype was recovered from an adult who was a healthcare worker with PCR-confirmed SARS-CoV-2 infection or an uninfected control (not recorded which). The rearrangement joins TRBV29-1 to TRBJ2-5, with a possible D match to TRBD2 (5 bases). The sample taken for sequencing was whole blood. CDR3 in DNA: TGCAGCGTGACTATAACCGGGAAAAAAGAGACCCAGTACTTC. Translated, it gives CSVTITGKKETQYF.